This TCR beta chain was identified in a study of Ad26.COV2.S vaccination and SARS-CoV-2 variants. Across the study: Intramuscular Ad26.COV2.S doses were given once or twice, 56 days apart.

The protocol was immunoSEQ multiplex PCR, while the TCRdb copy is restricted to in-frame clones and leaves out a portion. The sample records nearly 400,000 clones, 75% to 90% being singletons. Regarding this clone: Its specificity is unknown.

The CDR3 runs to 14 residues. From germline, CDR1 is MDHEN and CDR2 SYDVKM. Trimming removed 3 bases at V and 6 bases at J, with 12 bases between. Treatment indicated: roughly 20 received Ad26.COV2.S at low or high dose, single or two shots; 5 received placebo; per-sample allocation not given. Each sample was drawn 63 days after the first injection (of vaccine or placebo). Study-wide results and caveats: Considerable breadth of spike-specific CD8+ and CD4+ T cell responses has reportedly been documented following vaccination.

This clonotype was obtained from a person aged 18-60 years who received the Ad26.COV2.S COVID-19 vaccine or a placebo. The rearrangement links TRBV28 to TRBJ2-4; D is perhaps TRBD1 (6 bases). Material: peripheral blood, obtained in a trial of Ad26.COV2.S vaccine versus placebo. As DNA, the CDR3 is TGTGCCAGCAGTTTTTCAGGGGCGCGAAACATTCAGTACTTC. Protein product: CASSFSGARNIQYF.